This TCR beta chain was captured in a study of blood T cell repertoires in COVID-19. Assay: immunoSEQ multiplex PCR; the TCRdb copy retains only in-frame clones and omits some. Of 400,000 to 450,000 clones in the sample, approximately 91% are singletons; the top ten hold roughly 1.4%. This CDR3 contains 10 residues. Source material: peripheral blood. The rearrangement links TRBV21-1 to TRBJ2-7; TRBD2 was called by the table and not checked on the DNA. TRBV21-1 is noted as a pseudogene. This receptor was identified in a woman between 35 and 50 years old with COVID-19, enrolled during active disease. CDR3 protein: CARGGYEQYF. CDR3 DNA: TGTGCCAGGGGGGGCTACGAGCAGTACTTC.